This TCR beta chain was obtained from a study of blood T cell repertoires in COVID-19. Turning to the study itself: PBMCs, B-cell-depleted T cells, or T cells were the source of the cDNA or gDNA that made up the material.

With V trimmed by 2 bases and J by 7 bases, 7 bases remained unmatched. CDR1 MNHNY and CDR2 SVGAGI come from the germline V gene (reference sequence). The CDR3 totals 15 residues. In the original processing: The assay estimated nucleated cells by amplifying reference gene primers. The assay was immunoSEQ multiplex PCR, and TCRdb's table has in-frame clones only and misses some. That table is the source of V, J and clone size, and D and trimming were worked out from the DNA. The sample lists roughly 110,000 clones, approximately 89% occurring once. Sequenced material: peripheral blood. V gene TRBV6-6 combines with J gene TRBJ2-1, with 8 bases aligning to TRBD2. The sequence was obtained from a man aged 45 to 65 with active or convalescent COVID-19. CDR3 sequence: CASSYGSGSVNEQFF. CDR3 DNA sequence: TGTGCCAGCAGTTACGGGAGCGGGAGTGTGAATGAGCAGTTCTTC.